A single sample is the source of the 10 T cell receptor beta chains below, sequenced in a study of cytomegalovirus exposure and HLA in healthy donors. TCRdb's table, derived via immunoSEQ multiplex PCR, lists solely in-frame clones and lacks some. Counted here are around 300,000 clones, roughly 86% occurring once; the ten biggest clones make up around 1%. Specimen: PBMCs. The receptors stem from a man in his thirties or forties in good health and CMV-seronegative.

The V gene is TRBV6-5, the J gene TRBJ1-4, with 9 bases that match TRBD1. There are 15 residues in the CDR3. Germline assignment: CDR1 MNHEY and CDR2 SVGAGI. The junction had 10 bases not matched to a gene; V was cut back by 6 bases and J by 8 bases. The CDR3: CASRFLGQGNEKLFF. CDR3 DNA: TGTGCCAGCAGGTTTCTCGGACAGGGGAACGAAAAACTGTTTTTT.

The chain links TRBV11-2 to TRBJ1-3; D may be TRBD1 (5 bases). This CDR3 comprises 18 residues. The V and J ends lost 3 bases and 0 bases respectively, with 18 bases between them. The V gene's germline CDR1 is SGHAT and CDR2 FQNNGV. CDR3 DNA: TGTGCCAGCAGCTTCAAGGGGTTTAGTGGGTACTCTGGAAACACCATATATTTT. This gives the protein CASSFKGFSGYSGNTIYF.

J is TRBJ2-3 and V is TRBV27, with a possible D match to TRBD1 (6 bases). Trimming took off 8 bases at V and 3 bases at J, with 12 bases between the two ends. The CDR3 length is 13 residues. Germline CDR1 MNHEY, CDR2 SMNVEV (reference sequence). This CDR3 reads CASGLQGTDTQYF. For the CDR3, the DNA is TGTGCCAGCGGGCTTCAGGGGACAGATACGCAGTATTTT.

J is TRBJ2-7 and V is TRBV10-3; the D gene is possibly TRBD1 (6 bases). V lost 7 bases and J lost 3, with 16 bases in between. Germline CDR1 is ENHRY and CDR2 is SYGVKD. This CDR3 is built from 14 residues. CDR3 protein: CAITETEGDYEQYF. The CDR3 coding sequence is TGTGCCATCACCGAGACAGAGGGGGACTACGAGCAGTACTTC.

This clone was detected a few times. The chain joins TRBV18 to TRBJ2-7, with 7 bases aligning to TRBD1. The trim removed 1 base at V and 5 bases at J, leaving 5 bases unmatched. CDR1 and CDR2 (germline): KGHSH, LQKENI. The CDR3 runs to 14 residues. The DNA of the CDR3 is TGTGCCAGCTCACCACAGGGGACAGAAAACGAGCAGTACTTC. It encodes CASSPQGTENEQYF.

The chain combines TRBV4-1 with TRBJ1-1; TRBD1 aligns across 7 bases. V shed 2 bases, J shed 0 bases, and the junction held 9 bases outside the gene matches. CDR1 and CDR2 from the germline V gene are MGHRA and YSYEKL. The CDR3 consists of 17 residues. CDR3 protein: CASSQPRQGMMNTEAFF. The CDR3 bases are TGCGCCAGCAGCCAACCTCGACAGGGTATGATGAACACTGAAGCTTTCTTT.

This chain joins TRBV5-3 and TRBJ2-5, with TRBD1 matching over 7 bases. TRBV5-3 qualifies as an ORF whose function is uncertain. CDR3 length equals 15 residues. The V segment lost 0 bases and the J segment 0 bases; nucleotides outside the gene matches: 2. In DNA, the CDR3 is TGTGCCAGAAGCTTGGACAGGGGATACCAAGAGACCCAGTACTTC. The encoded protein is CARSLDRGYQETQYF.

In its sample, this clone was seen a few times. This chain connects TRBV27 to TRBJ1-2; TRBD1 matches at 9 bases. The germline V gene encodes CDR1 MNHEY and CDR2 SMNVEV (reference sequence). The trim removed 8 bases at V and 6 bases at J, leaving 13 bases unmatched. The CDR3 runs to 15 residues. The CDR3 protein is CASSMPGQGADGYTF. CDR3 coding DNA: TGTGCCAGCTCGATGCCGGGACAGGGAGCGGATGGCTACACCTTC.

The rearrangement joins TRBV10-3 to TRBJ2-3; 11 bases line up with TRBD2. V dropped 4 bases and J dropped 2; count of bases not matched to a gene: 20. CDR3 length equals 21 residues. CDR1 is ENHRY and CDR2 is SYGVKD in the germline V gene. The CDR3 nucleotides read TGTGCCATCAGTGGGGACCCCCAGGGGGCTAGCGGGGGGACGGTCACAGATACGCAGTATTTT. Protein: CAISGDPQGASGGTVTDTQYF.

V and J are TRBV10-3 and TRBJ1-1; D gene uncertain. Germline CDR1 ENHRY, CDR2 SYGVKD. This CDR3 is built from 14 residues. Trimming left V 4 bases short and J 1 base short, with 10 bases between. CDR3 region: CAISVQMSNTEAFF. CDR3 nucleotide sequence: TGTGCCATCAGTGTGCAGATGTCGAACACTGAAGCTTTCTTT.